Here is one TCR beta chain with its context. This specimen belongs to a study of T cell responses to AZD1222 COVID-19 vaccine. Sequenced by immunoSEQ multiplex PCR; TCRdb stores in-frame clones only, minus some. Of fewer than 150,000 clones in the sample, 70% to 90% were seen once. This TCR came from an adult who received the AZD1222 COVID-19 vaccine. This specimen was peripheral blood, taken 28 days after the second AZD1222 dose.

This CDR3 is CASSLAKGVGTEAFF. The CDR3 region has the DNA TGTGCCAGCAGCTTGGCCAAGGGGGTAGGCACTGAAGCTTTCTTT. The V gene is TRBV5-5, the J gene TRBJ1-1, with D perhaps matching TRBD1 (6 bases). V lost 0 bases and J lost 4, with 13 bases in between. Germline values: CDR1 SGHKS, CDR2 YYEKEE (reference sequence). This CDR3 contains 15 residues. Looking up the rest from reference TRBV5-5 and TRBJ1-1 gives the full variable domain: DAGVTQSPTHLIKTRGQQVTLRCSPISGHKSVSWYQQVLGQGPQFIFQYYEKEERGRGNFPDRFSARQFPNYSSELNVNALLLGDSALYLCASSLAKGVGTEAFFGQGTRLTVV.